Detailed here is one TCR beta chain. Its cognate antigen has yet to be identified. Qualities for individual bases were not recorded, and no much larger clone is one base off. The CDR3 regions of human TCRbeta chains were subjected to immunosequencing. The paper's data handling went like this. Repertoire TCRs were matched against a reference library of SARS-CoV-2-specific TCRs generated with the MIRA antigen-specificity platform. Breadth meant the fraction of unique TCRs that were SARS-CoV-2-associated, whereas depth meant the fraction of total T cells that were SARS-CoV-2-associated. Using the MIRA data, every spike-specific TCR was mapped to the spike region that the TCR reacted to and assigned to either a CD4 or a CD8 class. Log10-transformed breadth and depth values were compared by one-way ANOVA with Sidak's multiple comparisons tests. TCRdb stores this immuneACCESS table with in-frame sequences only. Part of the clones is absent; in the studies checked, under half of the shortfall reflects unresolved V genes, and no reason is known for the rest. D and trimming were read from the DNA, whereas the V and J calls and clone size are those reported in that table. The sample records approximately 70,000 clones, around 85% of which are singletons. Jointly, the top ten make up roughly 21% of the sample.

The sample belongs to a study of T cell responses to AZD1222 COVID-19 vaccine (dated by TCRdb to 2020 to 2022). Study-level background: AZD1222 recipients whose second dose came at about 4 weeks and those whose second dose came at about 12 weeks were combined into one group, since spike-specific TCR depth and breadth did not differ between the two schedules. A total of 230 to 250 trial participants underwent TCR sequencing, of whom around 210 had received two doses of AZD1222 and roughly 26 had received two doses of the MenACWY control vaccine. Trial participants were enrolled by age into subgroups of 18-55, 56-69 and 70-plus years, and 148, 28 and 57 TCR-sequenced participants, respectively, were included in these subgroups. General findings and caveats noted by the study authors: Participants were mostly white British and included more females than males, and it was suggested by the authors that clonal diversity may have been underestimated. CD4 TCRs associated with the vaccine covered the entire spike protein, and the dominant responses were in regions 160-218 and 743-854. Only five or six AZD1222 recipients were SARS-CoV-2 seropositive at baseline, limiting conclusions about previously exposed vaccinees. The 56-69-year group was small, and its depth increase did not reach significance, likely because of low power. Because no samples from the day 14 peak response were available, repertoires could be characterized only after the peak T cell response. Reportedly, close to half of the unique spike-specific TCRs recognized epitopes lying outside the regions that are mutated in the B.1.351 and B.1.1.7 variants. Spike-specific TCR breadth and depth rose significantly after two AZD1222 doses compared with day 0 and with MenACWY recipients.

The CDR3 spans 12 residues, from the cysteine through the phenylalanine. Only the CDR3 part of the read is kept: 36 bases, read in frame from the first base. V lost 1 base and J lost 2 bases; the stretch between them is 1 base long. CDR1 and CDR2 are read off the germline V gene as ENHRY and SYGVKD. Sample time point, as interpreted from the label and publication: baseline before first vaccination. The vaccinee samples were drawn from two UK trials, COV001 and COV002, one of which was a single-blind randomized controlled phase 2/3 trial testing AZD1222 (ChAdOx1 nCoV-19) in healthy adults. Trial participant PBMC samples were collected at day 0 and day 28 after the second dose for TCRbeta chain sequencing.

The V and J genes are TRBV10-3 and TRBJ2-3, with the D gene too uncertain to name. The clonotype originates from an adult in good health. The source was peripheral blood, collected on day 0 of AZD1222 vaccination. CDR3 sequence: CAISEFTDTQYF. The DNA reads as follows: TGTGCCATCAGTGAGTTCACAGATACGCAGTATTTT.